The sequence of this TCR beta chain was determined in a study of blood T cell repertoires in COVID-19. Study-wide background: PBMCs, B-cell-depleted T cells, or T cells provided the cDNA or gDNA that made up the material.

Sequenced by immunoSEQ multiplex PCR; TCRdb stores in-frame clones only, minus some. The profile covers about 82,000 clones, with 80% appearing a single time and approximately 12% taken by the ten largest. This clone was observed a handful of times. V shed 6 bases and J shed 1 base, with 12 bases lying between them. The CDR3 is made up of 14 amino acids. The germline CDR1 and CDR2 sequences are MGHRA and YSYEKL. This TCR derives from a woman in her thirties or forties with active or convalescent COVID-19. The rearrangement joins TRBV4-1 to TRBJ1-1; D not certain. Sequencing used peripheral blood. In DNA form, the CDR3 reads TGCGCCAGCAGAAATGTTCTAGGGAACACTGAAGCTTTCTTT. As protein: CASRNVLGNTEAFF.